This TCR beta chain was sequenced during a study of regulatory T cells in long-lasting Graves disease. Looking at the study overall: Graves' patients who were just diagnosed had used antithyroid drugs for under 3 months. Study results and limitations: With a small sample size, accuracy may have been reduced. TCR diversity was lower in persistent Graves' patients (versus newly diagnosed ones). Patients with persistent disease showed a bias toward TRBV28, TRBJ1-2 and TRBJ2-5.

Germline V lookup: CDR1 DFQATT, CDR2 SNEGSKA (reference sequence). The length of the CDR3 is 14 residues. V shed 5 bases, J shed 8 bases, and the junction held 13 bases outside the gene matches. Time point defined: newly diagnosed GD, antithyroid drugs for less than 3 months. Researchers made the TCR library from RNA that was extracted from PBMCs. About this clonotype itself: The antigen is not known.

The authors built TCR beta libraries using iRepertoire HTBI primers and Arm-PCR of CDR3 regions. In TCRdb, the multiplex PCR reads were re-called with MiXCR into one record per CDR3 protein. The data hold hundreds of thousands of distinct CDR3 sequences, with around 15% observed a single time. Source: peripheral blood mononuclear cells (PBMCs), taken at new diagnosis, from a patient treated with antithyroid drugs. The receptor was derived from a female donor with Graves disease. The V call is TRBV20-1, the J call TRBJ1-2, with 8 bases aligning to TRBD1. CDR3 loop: CSAPPPDRDIGYTF. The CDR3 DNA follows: TGCAGTGCTCCACCCCCGGACAGGGATATCGGCTACACCTTC.